The 12 T cell receptor beta chains below all came from one sample that was sequenced in a study of sequential checkpoint blockade in melanoma. The treatment is: randomized to nivolumab then ipilimumab (arm A) or the reverse (arm B). Here immunoSEQ multiplex PCR was the method, and the copy in TCRdb shows in-frame clones only, minus some. Seen here are approximately 22,000 clones, approximately 68% observed once, and the top ten hold 15% to 20%. This sample comprised CD8+ T cells sorted from blood (inferred from file names), obtained from a patient given nivolumab and ipilimumab in sequence. All receptors come from a human donor with melanoma.

CDR3 residues: CASSTSLSGVSYNEQFF. The CDR3 DNA follows: TGTGCCAGTAGTACCTCACTCAGCGGGGTCTCCTACAATGAGCAGTTCTTC. The chain recombines TRBV19 with TRBJ2-1; the match to TRBD2 covers 7 bases. Trimming at V came to 4 bases and at J to 0 bases, leaving 9 bases not matched to a gene. The CDR3 runs to 17 residues. Germline V CDR1 and CDR2: LNHDA, SQIVND (reference sequence).

This chain links TRBV7-2 with TRBJ2-1; 11 nucleotides agree with TRBD1. The CDR3 covers 14 residues. Germline loops: CDR1 SGHTA, CDR2 FQGNSA. The V segment lost 5 bases and the J segment 8 bases; nucleotides outside the gene matches: 5. CDR3 loop: CASSPGQGAYEQFF. The CDR3 DNA sequence: TGTGCCAGCAGCCCCGGACAGGGGGCTTATGAGCAGTTCTTC.

As concerns this clone: The sample contains more than one DNA sequence encoding this CDR3. The chain couples TRBV18 to TRBJ1-2; 7 nucleotides match TRBD1. The germline V gene encodes CDR1 KGHSH and CDR2 LQKENI. The V gene end was trimmed by 3 bases and the J gene end by 13 bases; junction bases not matched to a gene: 11. This CDR3 is built from 13 residues. CDR3 residues: CASSPADRDGSTF. CDR3 nucleotides: TGTGCCAGCTCACCCGCCGACAGGGATGGAAGCACCTTC.

Only a few counts were recorded for this clone. This CDR3 reads CASSYNSDEQFF. In DNA, the CDR3 is TGTGCCAGCAGTTATAACTCGGATGAGCAGTTCTTC. V is TRBV6-4 and J is TRBJ2-1, with D hard to call. Germline-derived CDR1 and CDR2 are MRHNA and SNTAGT. V was pared by 5 bases and J by 8 bases, with 10 bases between. CDR3 length: 12 amino acids.

The chain is built from TRBV7-8 and TRBJ2-1; 8 positions agree with TRBD2. Per germline, CDR1 SGHVS and CDR2 FQNEAQ. This CDR3 is 14 amino acids long. After removal of 5 bases from V and 10 bases from J, the junction contained 10 bases not matched to a gene. In nucleotides, the CDR3 is TGTGCCAGCAGCCCCCGTGTCGGGGGGGGAGAGCAGTTCTTC. This encodes CASSPRVGGGEQFF.

The rearrangement links TRBV11-2 to TRBJ2-7; the D gene is possibly TRBD2 (5 bases). Germline values: CDR1 SGHAT, CDR2 FQNNGV. This CDR3 has 13 amino acids. With 3 bases removed from V and 2 bases from J, the gap between germline ends came to 8 bases. The CDR3 here is CASSLEVTYEQYV. In DNA, the CDR3 is TGTGCCAGCAGCTTGGAGGTGACCTACGAGCAGTACGTC.

This rearrangement joins TRBV11-3 to TRBJ2-2, with D uncertain. V lost 3 bases to trimming and J lost 4 bases, with 3 bases between them. The CDR3 runs to 12 residues. CDR1 is SGHNT and CDR2 is YENEEA in the germline V gene. CDR3 sequence (DNA): TGTGCCAGCAGCTTCAGCACCGGGGAGCTGTTTTTT. Translating gives CASSFSTGELFF.

The V call is TRBV6-5, the J call TRBJ1-6, with 10 bases lining up with TRBD1. The germline gives CDR1 MNHEY, CDR2 SVGAGI. Trimming removed 8 bases from V and 5 bases from J; junction bases left unmatched: 6. The CDR3 is 15 residues long. CDR3 protein: CASGGTGVDNSPLHF. CDR3 nucleotide sequence: TGTGCCAGCGGGGGGACAGGGGTTGATAATTCACCCCTCCACTTT.

CDR3 loop: CASSYGTGQVYTF. CDR3 nucleotide sequence: TGTGCCAGCAGTTACGGTACTGGACAAGTCTACACCTTC. The chain links TRBV6-6 to TRBJ1-2; possible D gene TRBD1, 5 bases. The CDR3 has 13 residues. V gave up 2 bases and J gave up 10 bases, with 14 bases separating them. The V gene's germline CDR1 is MNHNY and CDR2 SVGAGI (reference sequence).

V is TRBV7-9 and J is TRBJ2-5, with a tentative D call TRBD2 (7 bases). Per germline, CDR1 SEHNR and CDR2 FQNEAQ (reference sequence). V lost 4 bases to trimming and J lost 4 bases, with 13 bases between them. This CDR3 region has 14 residues. CDR3 residues: CASSWRGRGETQYF. The DNA for the CDR3 is TGTGCCAGCAGCTGGCGGGGGCGGGGAGAGACCCAGTACTTC.

The rearrangement links TRBV15 to TRBJ1-5, with D hard to call. This CDR3 spans 15 amino acids. Germline assignment: CDR1 LNHNV and CDR2 YYDKDF (reference sequence). The V gene lost 1 base and the J gene lost 4 bases, with 11 bases spanning the gap. CDR3 sequence reads: CATSRVSLANQPQHF. In nucleotides, the CDR3 is TGTGCCACCAGCAGAGTCTCATTAGCAAATCAGCCCCAGCATTTT. Complete variable domain (other parts from reference TRBV15 and TRBJ1-5): DAMVIQNPRYQVTQFGKPVTLSCSQTLNHNVMYWYQQKSSQAPKLLFHYYDKDFNNEADTPDNFQSRRPNTSFCFLDIRSPGLGDTAMYLCATSRVSLANQPQHFGDGTRLSIL.

This rearrangement joins TRBV5-1 to TRBJ1-1; D uncertain. V lost 2 bases and J 1 base, leaving 6 bases between the germline ends. CDR3 length: 13 residues. The germline V gene encodes CDR1 SGHRS and CDR2 YFSETQ. CDR3 DNA: TGCGCCAGCAGCTTAGTTAGGAACACTGAAGCTTTCTTT. Amino acids: CASSLVRNTEAFF.